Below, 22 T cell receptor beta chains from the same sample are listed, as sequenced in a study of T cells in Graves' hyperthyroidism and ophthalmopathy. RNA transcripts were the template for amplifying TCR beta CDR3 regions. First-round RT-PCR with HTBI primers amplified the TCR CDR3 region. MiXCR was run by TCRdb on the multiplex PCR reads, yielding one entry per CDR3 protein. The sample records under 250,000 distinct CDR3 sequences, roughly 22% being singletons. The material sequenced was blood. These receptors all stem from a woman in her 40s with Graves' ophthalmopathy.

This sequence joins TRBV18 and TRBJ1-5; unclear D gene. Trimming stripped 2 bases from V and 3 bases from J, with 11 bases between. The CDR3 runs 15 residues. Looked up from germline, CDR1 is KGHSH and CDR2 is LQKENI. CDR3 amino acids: CASSPGKGPNQPQHF. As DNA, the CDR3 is TGTGCCAGCTCACCAGGTAAGGGTCCCAATCAGCCCCAGCATTTT.

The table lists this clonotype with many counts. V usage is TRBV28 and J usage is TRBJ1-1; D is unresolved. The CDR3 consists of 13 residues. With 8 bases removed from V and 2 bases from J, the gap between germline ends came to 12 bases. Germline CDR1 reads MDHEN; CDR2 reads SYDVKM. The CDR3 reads CASLREFNTEAFF. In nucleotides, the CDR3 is TGTGCCAGCCTCCGGGAGTTCAACACTGAAGCTTTCTTT.

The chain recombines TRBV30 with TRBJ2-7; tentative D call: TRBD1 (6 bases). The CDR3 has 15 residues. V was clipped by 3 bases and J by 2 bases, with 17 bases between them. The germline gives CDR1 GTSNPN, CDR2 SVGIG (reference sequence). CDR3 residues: CAWRPNRDPPYEQYF. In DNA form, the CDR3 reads TGTGCCTGGAGACCTAACAGGGATCCCCCCTACGAGCAGTACTTC.

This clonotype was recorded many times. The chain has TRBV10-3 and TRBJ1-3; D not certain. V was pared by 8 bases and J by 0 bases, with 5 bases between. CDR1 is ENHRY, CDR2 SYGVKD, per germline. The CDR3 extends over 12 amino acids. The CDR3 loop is CAIRNSGNTIYF. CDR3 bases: TGTGCCATCCGAAACTCTGGAAACACCATATATTTT.

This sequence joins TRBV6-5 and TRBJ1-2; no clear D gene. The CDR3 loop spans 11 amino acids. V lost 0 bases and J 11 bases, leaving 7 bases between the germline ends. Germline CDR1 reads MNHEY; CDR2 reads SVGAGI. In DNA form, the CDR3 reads TGTGCCAGCAGTTACTCGGCCACTTACACCTTC. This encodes CASSYSATYTF.

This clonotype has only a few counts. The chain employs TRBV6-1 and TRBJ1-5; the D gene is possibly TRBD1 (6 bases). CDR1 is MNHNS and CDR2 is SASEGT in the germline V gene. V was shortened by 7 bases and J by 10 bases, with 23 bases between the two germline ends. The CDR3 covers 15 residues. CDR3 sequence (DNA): TGTGCCAGCACCCCCCACGGGGGCGCGGAGCTCCCCCAGCATTTT. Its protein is CASTPHGGAELPQHF.

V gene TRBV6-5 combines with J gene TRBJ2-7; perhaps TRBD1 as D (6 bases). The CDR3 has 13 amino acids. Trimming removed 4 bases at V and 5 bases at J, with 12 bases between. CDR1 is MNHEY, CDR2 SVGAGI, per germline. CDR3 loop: CASSSTGIHEQYF. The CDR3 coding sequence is TGTGCCAGCAGTTCCACAGGGATCCACGAGCAGTACTTC.

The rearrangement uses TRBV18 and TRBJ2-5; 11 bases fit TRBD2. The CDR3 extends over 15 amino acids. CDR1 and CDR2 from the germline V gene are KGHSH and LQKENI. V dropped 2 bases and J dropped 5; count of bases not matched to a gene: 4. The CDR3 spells CASSPKTSGSETQYF. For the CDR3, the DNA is TGTGCCAGCTCACCAAAAACTAGCGGGAGTGAGACCCAGTACTTC. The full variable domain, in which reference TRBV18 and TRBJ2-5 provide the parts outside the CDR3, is NAGVMQNPRHLVRRRGQEARLRCSPMKGHSHVYWYRQLPEEGLKFMVYLQKENIIDESGMPKERFSAEFPKEGPSILRIQQVVRGDSAAYFCASSPKTSGSETQYFGPGTRLLVL.

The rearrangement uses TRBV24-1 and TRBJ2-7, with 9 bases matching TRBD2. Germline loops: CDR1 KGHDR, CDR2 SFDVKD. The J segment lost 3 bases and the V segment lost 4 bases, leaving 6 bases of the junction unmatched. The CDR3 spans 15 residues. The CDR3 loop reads CATSDGGRALYEQYF. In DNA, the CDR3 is TGTGCCACCAGTGACGGCGGGAGGGCCCTCTACGAGCAGTACTTC.

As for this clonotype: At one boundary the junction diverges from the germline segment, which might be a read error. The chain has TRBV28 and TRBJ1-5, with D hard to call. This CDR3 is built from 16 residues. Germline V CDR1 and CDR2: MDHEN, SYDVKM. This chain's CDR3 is CASRPFGVRSNQPQPF. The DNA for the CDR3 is TGTGCCAGCAGGCCTTTTGGGGTCAGAAGCAATCAGCCCCAGCCTTTT.

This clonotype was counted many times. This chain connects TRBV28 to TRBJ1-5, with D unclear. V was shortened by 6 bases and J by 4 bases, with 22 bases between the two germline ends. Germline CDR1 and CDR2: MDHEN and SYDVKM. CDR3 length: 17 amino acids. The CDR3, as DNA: TGTGCCAGCAGCGCCGGAGGTCTGGAGGGATGGAATCAGCCCCAGCATTTT. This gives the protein CASSAGGLEGWNQPQHF. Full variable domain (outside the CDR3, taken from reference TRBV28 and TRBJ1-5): DVKVTQSSRYLVKRTGEKVFLECVQDMDHENMFWYRQDPGLGLRLIYFSYDVKMKEKGDIPEGYSVSREKKERFSLILESASTNQTSMYLCASSAGGLEGWNQPQHFGDGTRLSIL.

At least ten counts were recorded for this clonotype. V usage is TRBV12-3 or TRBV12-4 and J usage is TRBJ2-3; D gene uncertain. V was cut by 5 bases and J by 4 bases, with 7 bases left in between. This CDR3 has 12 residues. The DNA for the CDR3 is TGTGCCAGCAGTCGCTTAGCAGATACGCAGTATTTT. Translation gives CASSRLADTQYF.

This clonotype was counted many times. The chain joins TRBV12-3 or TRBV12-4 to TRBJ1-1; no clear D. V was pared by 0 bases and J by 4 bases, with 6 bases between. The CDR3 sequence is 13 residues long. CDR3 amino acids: CASSLALFTEAFF. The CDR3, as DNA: TGTGCCAGCAGTTTAGCGCTGTTCACTGAAGCTTTCTTT.

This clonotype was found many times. As DNA, the CDR3 is TGTGCCAGCAGTCCCGGACAGGGGATGGGCTATGGCTACACCTTC. Translation: CASSPGQGMGYGYTF. The rearrangement links TRBV28 to TRBJ1-2; the match to TRBD1 covers 9 bases. V lost 5 bases, J lost 4 bases, and 8 bases stayed unmatched. CDR3 size: 15 residues. CDR1 is MDHEN, CDR2 SYDVKM, per germline.

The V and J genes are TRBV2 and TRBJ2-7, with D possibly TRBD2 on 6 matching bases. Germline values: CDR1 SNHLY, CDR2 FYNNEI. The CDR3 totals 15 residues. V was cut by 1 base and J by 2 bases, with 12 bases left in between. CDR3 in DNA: TGTGCCAGCAGTGAAGAGGAGGGATCCCCCTACGAGCAGTACTTC. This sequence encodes CASSEEEGSPYEQYF.

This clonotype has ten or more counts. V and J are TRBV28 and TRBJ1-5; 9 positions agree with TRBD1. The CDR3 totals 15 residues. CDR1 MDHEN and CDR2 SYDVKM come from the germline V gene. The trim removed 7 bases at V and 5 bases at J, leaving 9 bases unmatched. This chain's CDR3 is CASNPGQGQHQPQHF. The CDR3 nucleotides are TGTGCCAGCAACCCGGGACAGGGTCAACATCAGCCCCAGCATTTT.

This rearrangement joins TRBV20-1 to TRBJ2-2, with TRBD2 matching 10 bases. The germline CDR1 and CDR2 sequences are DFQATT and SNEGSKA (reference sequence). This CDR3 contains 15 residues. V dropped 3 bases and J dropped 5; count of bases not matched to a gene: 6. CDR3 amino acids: CSASLVAGGTGELFF. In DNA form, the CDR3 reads TGCAGTGCTAGTTTGGTAGCGGGAGGTACCGGGGAGCTGTTTTTT.

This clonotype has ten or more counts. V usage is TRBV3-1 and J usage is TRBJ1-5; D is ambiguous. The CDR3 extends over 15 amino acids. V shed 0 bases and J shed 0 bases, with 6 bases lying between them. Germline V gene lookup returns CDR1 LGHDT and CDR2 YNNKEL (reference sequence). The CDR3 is CASSQDSYSNQPQHF. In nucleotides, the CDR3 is TGTGCCAGCAGCCAAGACAGCTATAGCAATCAGCCCCAGCATTTT. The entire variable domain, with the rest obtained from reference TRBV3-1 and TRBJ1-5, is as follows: DTAVSQTPKYLVTQMGNDKSIKCEQNLGHDTMYWYKQDSKKFLKIMFSYNNKELIINETVPNRFSPKSPDKAHLNLHINSLELGDSAVYFCASSQDSYSNQPQHFGDGTRLSIL.

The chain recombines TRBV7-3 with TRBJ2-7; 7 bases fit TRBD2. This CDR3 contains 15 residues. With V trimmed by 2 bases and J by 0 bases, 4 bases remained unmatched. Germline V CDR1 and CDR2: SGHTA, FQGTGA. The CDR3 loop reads CASSLDGGGSYEQYF. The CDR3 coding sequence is TGTGCCAGCAGCTTAGACGGCGGGGGCTCCTACGAGCAGTACTTC.

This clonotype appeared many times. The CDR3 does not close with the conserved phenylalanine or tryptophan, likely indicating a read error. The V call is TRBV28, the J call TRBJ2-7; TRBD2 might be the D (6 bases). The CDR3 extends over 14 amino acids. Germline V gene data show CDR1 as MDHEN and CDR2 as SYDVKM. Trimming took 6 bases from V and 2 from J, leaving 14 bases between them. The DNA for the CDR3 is TGTGCCAGCAGGTCTCTGGAGGGACCCTACGAGCAGTACCTC. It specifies CASRSLEGPYEQYL.

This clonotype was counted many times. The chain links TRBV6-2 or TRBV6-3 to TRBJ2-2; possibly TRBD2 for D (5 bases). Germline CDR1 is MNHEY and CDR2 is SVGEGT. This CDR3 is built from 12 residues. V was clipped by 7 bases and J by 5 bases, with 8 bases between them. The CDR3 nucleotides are TGTGCCAGCATGCGGAGGACCGGGGAGCTGTTTTTT. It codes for CASMRRTGELFF.

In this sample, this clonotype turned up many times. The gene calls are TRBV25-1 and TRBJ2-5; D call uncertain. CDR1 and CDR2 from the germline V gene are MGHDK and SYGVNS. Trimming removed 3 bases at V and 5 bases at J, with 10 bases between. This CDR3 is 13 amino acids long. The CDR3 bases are TGTGCCAGCAGTGACGATAGCACGGAGACCCAGTACTTC. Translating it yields CASSDDSTETQYF.